One sample yielded the 14 T cell receptor beta chains listed below, sequenced in a study of T cells in Graves' hyperthyroidism and ophthalmopathy. Amplification yielded TCR beta CDR3 regions, with RNA transcripts as the source. The study used the HTBI primer set for a first-round RT-PCR of the TCR CDR3. MiXCR, applied by TCRdb to the multiplex PCR reads, yields one record per CDR3 protein. The repertoire has 300,000 to 450,000 distinct CDR3 sequences, around 18% of them found once; the top ten carry 15% to 19%. Sequencing input: blood. The origin of the receptors is a woman aged 40 to 50 with Graves' ophthalmopathy.

This clonotype was detected many times. This rearrangement joins TRBV12-3 or TRBV12-4 to TRBJ1-1; D is ambiguous. This CDR3 is built from 13 residues. Between the trimmed V and J ends, which lost 6 bases and 11 bases, there was a span of 19 bases. CDR3 bases: TGTGCCAGCAGGTTGCGGGCCTCGCTCGAGGCTTTCTTT. This translates into CASRLRASLEAFF.

This clonotype was seen a handful of times. This may arise from a read error, as a much more abundant clone is one base away. The rearrangement uses TRBV12-3 or TRBV12-4 and TRBJ1-1; 7 bases agree with TRBD1. This CDR3 region has 12 residues. J was trimmed by 9 bases and V by 3 bases; bases with no gene match: 4. CDR3 region: CASSLTGFKAFF. The CDR3 DNA reads as TGTGCCAGCAGTTTGACAGGGTTTAAAGCTTTCTTT.

This clonotype was counted many times. This chain links TRBV10-1 with TRBJ2-2, with 10 bases matching TRBD2. Germline CDR1 reads WNHNN; CDR2 reads SYGVQD (reference sequence). The junction had 5 bases not matched to a gene; V was cut back by 4 bases and J by 0 bases. The CDR3 sequence is 17 residues long. CDR3 DNA sequence: TGCGCCAGCAGTGGGACAGCGGGAGGGCCGAACACCGGGGAGCTGTTTTTT. This translates into CASSGTAGGPNTGELFF.

This clonotype has at least ten counts. The rearrangement joins TRBV6-5 to TRBJ1-2; D is possibly TRBD1 (6 bases). V lost 5 bases and J lost 8, with 15 bases in between. Per germline, CDR1 MNHEY and CDR2 SVGAGI. This CDR3 contains 13 residues. The CDR3 here is CASSQGGGRGYTF. CDR3 bases: TGTGCCAGCAGTCAGGGAGGGGGTCGGGGCTACACCTTC.

The J gene is TRBJ2-2, the V gene TRBV30; 8 nucleotides align to TRBD2. V lost 5 bases, J lost 4 bases, and 9 bases stayed unmatched. This CDR3 comprises 15 residues. The germline V gene has CDR1 GTSNPN and CDR2 SVGIG (reference sequence). CDR3 sequence reads: CAWRKAGALTGELFF. As DNA, the CDR3 is TGTGCCTGGCGGAAAGCGGGAGCCCTCACCGGGGAGCTGTTTTTT.

This chain links TRBV28 with TRBJ2-5, with D perhaps TRBD1 (6 bases). The V gene's germline CDR1 is MDHEN and CDR2 SYDVKM. The CDR3 loop spans 14 amino acids. Trimming stripped 3 bases from V and 1 base from J, with 9 bases between. The CDR3 nucleotides read TGTGCCAGCAGTTTGGACAGTTCCCAAGAGACCCAGTACTTC. Protein: CASSLDSSQETQYF.

This clonotype was seen ten or more times. The chain joins TRBV18 to TRBJ1-5; D uncertain. The CDR3 runs 15 residues. Germline V gives CDR1 KGHSH, CDR2 LQKENI. V was trimmed by 4 bases and J by 2 bases, leaving 12 bases between them. The CDR3 loop is CASSLGVDGNQPQHF. Written as DNA, the CDR3 is TGTGCCAGCTCACTCGGGGTGGATGGCAATCAGCCCCAGCATTTT.

This clonotype was seen at least ten times. The chain is built from TRBV3-1 and TRBJ2-2; 7 bases are a match to TRBD2. The CDR3 is made up of 16 amino acids. The V and J ends lost 1 base and 4 bases, in that order; junction bases with no gene match: 6. Germline CDR1 is LGHDT and CDR2 is YNNKEL (reference sequence). CDR3 protein: CASSQVGGRGTGELFF. CDR3 nucleotide sequence: TGTGCCAGCAGCCAAGTGGGAGGGAGAGGCACCGGGGAGCTGTTTTTT.

The sample holds many counts of this clonotype. The chain couples TRBV20-1 to TRBJ1-1; 9 nucleotides match TRBD1. After removal of 6 bases from V and 1 base from J, the junction contained 3 bases not matched to a gene. The CDR3 consists of 13 residues. The V gene's germline CDR1 is DFQATT and CDR2 SNEGSKA (reference sequence). The CDR3 spells CSAVQGANTEAFF. In DNA form, the CDR3 reads TGCAGTGCGGTACAGGGGGCGAACACTGAAGCTTTCTTT.

At least ten counts were recorded for this clonotype. The chain carries TRBV11-2 and TRBJ2-5, with D tentatively TRBD2 (6 bases). The germline V and J ends were trimmed by 3 bases and 4 bases, with 21 bases remaining between them. The CDR3 contains 17 residues. The germline gives CDR1 SGHAT, CDR2 FQNNGV. This CDR3 reads CASSFPQPGGVRETQYF. The CDR3 nucleotides are TGTGCCAGCAGCTTCCCCCAGCCCGGGGGTGTGAGAGAGACCCAGTACTTC.

The CDR3 sequence is CASRADPTGSTEAFF. DNA of the CDR3: TGTGCCAGCAGAGCGGACCCAACCGGGAGTACTGAAGCTTTCTTT. The chain combines TRBV6-1 with TRBJ1-1; no reliable D call. Looked up from germline, CDR1 is MNHNS and CDR2 is SASEGT. The germline V and J ends were trimmed by 6 bases and 5 bases, with 19 bases remaining between them. The CDR3 covers 15 residues.

The sample holds many counts of this clonotype. This chain connects TRBV20-1 to TRBJ2-7; TRBD1 is a possible D gene (6 bases). Germline V CDR1 and CDR2: DFQATT, SNEGSKA (reference sequence). V was clipped by 6 bases and J by 2 bases, with 20 bases between them. CDR3 length equals 15 residues. This CDR3 reads CSASDRQETTYEQYF. In nucleotides, the CDR3 is TGCAGTGCATCGGACCGACAGGAGACAACCTACGAGCAGTACTTC.

This clonotype came up many times. The V gene is TRBV11-2, the J gene TRBJ2-2; 8 positions agree with TRBD2. Trimming at V came to 3 bases and at J to 0 bases, leaving 9 bases not matched to a gene. The CDR3 spans 18 residues. Germline CDR1 reads SGHAT; CDR2 reads FQNNGV. The DNA for the CDR3 is TGTGCCAGCAGCTTGATGGGAGCGGGAGCGTCGAACACCGGGGAGCTGTTTTTT. Protein sequence: CASSLMGAGASNTGELFF.

This clonotype was detected a few times. The CDR3 nucleotides are TGTGCCAGCAGTATGGGGGGGCCGGCAAGGAAGACCCAGTACTTC. It codes for CASSMGGPARKTQYF. The chain couples TRBV6-5 to TRBJ2-5; D might be TRBD2 (7 bases). The V end lost 5 bases, the J end lost 6 bases, and 19 bases lay between the germline ends. Germline CDR1 MNHEY, CDR2 SVGAGI. The CDR3 spans 15 residues.